This entry lists 19 T cell receptor beta chains sequenced from one sample in a study of T cells in Graves' hyperthyroidism and ophthalmopathy. Amplified regions were TCR beta CDR3 sequences from RNA transcripts. Carried out on the TCR CDR3, a first-round RT-PCR used the HTBI primer set. TCRdb redid the calling of the multiplex PCR reads with MiXCR, one entry per CDR3 protein. The data contain over 650,000 distinct CDR3 sequences, 45% of them singletons. The specimen sequenced was peripheral blood or thyroid tissue (not recorded which). The source is an adult man with Graves' disease, either hyperthyroidism or ophthalmopathy (not recorded which).

The gene calls are TRBV2 and TRBJ2-5; no clear D. Trimming removed 10 bases at V and 1 base at J, with 13 bases between. The CDR3 spans 13 residues. Germline V gene sequence: CDR1 SNHLY, CDR2 FYNNEI. The CDR3 reads CATLAGPQETQYF. CDR3 nucleotides: TGTGCCACGTTGGCAGGCCCCCAAGAGACCCAGTACTTC.

This clonotype was picked up many times. The chain has TRBV7-9 and TRBJ2-7; D not certain. Trimming stripped 1 base from V and 4 bases from J, with 8 bases between. CDR1 is SEHNR, CDR2 FQNEAQ, per germline (reference sequence). The CDR3 loop spans 13 amino acids. CDR3 in DNA: TGTGCCAGCAGCTTAGTGGCAGATTACGAGCAGTACTTC. Its translation: CASSLVADYEQYF.

V usage is TRBV20-1 and J usage is TRBJ1-6; D not certain. The CDR3 covers 12 residues. V dropped 7 bases and J dropped 6 bases, with 10 bases sitting between them. Looked up from germline, CDR1 is DFQATT and CDR2 is SNEGSKA (reference sequence). DNA for the CDR3: TGCAGTGTGAAGGGAGGTAATTCACCCCTCCACTTT. It specifies CSVKGGNSPLHF.

This clonotype was counted ten times or more. The chain is built from TRBV2 and TRBJ1-5; 8 nucleotides match TRBD1. The trim removed 7 bases at V and 4 bases at J, leaving 9 bases unmatched. Germline V lookup: CDR1 SNHLY, CDR2 FYNNEI. CDR3 length: 15 residues. CDR3 DNA: TGTGCCAGCACGTTAGGACAGGGCTTTAATCAGCCCCAGCATTTT. The encoded protein is CASTLGQGFNQPQHF.

This clonotype came up a few times. The DNA of the CDR3 is TGTGCCAGCAGCTTGGCCGCGGGGTTCTACGAGCAGTACTTC. Its protein is CASSLAAGFYEQYF. The chain uses TRBV7-2 and TRBJ2-7, with D possibly being TRBD2 (6 bases). Trimming took 3 bases from V and 3 from J, leaving 12 bases between them. Looked up from germline, CDR1 is SGHTA and CDR2 is FQGNSA. The CDR3 consists of 14 residues.

The chain recombines TRBV2 with TRBJ1-5, with 8 positions matching TRBD1. Germline V lookup: CDR1 SNHLY, CDR2 FYNNEI. The CDR3 runs to 17 residues. J gave up 4 bases and V 4 bases, and 12 bases lay outside the gene matches. DNA for the CDR3: TGTGCCAGCAGTGGGACAGGGACTATAGCTCGGAATCAGCCCCAGCATTTT. Translated, it gives CASSGTGTIARNQPQHF.

The gene calls are TRBV12-3 or TRBV12-4 and TRBJ1-2, with no clear D. The CDR3 is 12 amino acids. V was cut by 8 bases and J by 4 bases, with 11 bases left in between. CDR3 amino acids: CASANGSYGYTF. In nucleotides, the CDR3 is TGTGCCAGCGCCAACGGCAGCTATGGCTACACCTTC.

This clonotype occurred a few times. This chain connects TRBV5-1 to TRBJ1-1; TRBD1 aligns across 9 bases. Trimming cost V 0 bases and J 3 bases; bases outside gene matches: 9. The CDR3 spans 17 residues. From germline, CDR1 is SGHRS and CDR2 YFSETQ. CDR3 DNA: TGCGCCAGCAGCTTGGTTCGGGACAGGGAAACGGACACTGAAGCTTTCTTT. Translated: CASSLVRDRETDTEAFF.

This clonotype was found once. A much larger clone sits a single nucleotide away, making a read error possible. V gene TRBV29-1 combines with J gene TRBJ1-1, with D possibly matching TRBD1 (6 bases). CDR1 is SQVTM and CDR2 is ANQGSEA in the germline V gene. The length of the CDR3 is 14 residues. With 8 bases removed from V and 0 bases from J, the gap between germline ends came to 16 bases. The CDR3 DNA follows: TGCAGCATTGCCTCCCCAGGGGTGAACACTGAAGCTTTCTTT. It translates to CSIASPGVNTEAFF.

The chain joins TRBV11-2 to TRBJ2-5; 8 bases align to TRBD1. V trimming: 5 bases; J trimming: 4 bases; junction bases outside the gene matches: 18. CDR3 length: 18 residues. Germline V gene sequence: CDR1 SGHAT, CDR2 FQNNGV. The CDR3 region has the DNA TGTGCCAGCAGCCTGGGTGCGGACAGGGTCACCGGGAGAGAGACCCAGTACTTC. Protein product: CASSLGADRVTGRETQYF.

Of note for this clonotype: This may be a read error, as it is one base from a much larger clone. The rearrangement joins TRBV3-1 to TRBJ1-1; 7 nucleotides agree with TRBD1. In germline, CDR1 is LGHDT, CDR2 YNNKEL (reference sequence). The length of the CDR3 is 12 residues. V dropped 3 bases and J dropped 5; count of bases not matched to a gene: 0. The CDR3 DNA sequence: TGTGCCAGCAGCCAGACAGGGACTGAAGCTTTCTTT. Translating gives CASSQTGTEAFF.

The chain carries TRBV6-2 or TRBV6-3 and TRBJ1-1; TRBD1 might be the D (5 bases). Trimming shortened V by 8 bases and J by 8 bases, and 21 bases separated the two germline ends. The CDR3 has 14 residues. Germline CDR1 is MNHEY and CDR2 is SVGEGT. The CDR3 bases are TGTGCCAGCCAACCACATCCCGGGGGGGACGAAGCTTTCTTT. Translating gives CASQPHPGGDEAFF.

The J gene is TRBJ2-5, the V gene TRBV7-8; D perhaps matches TRBD1 (5 bases). The V and J ends lost 8 bases and 1 base respectively, with 11 bases between them. Germline CDR1 and CDR2: SGHVS and FQNEAQ. This CDR3 has 13 amino acids. CDR3 region: CASFSQGQETQYF. CDR3 in DNA: TGTGCCAGCTTTTCCCAGGGCCAAGAGACCCAGTACTTC. Filled out from reference TRBV7-8 and TRBJ2-5, the complete variable domain reads GAGVSQSPRYKVAKRGQDVALRCDPISGHVSLFWYQQALGQGPEFLTYFQNEAQLDKSGLPSDRFFAERPEGSVSTLKIQRTQQEDSAVYLCASFSQGQETQYFGPGTRLLVL.

Many counts were recorded for this clonotype. This chain connects TRBV6-5 to TRBJ1-6; 8 positions match TRBD1. Losses at the gene ends were 2 bases for V and 12 bases for J; bases not matched to a gene: 3. Germline V gene lookup returns CDR1 MNHEY and CDR2 SVGAGI. There are 13 residues in the CDR3. Here the CDR3 DNA reads TGTGCCAGCAGTTACGACAGGGGCGGACCCCTCCACTTT. The encoded protein is CASSYDRGGPLHF.

This clonotype was counted only a few times. J is TRBJ1-5 and V is TRBV12-3 or TRBV12-4, with a tentative D call TRBD1 (5 bases). The CDR3 extends over 15 amino acids. V dropped 5 bases and J dropped 2 bases, with 13 bases sitting between them. This chain's CDR3 is CASSQTVVGNQPQHF. CDR3 bases: TGTGCCAGCAGTCAGACAGTTGTGGGCAATCAGCCCCAGCATTTT.

This clonotype is a singleton in its sample. The chain has TRBV11-1 and TRBJ2-5; TRBD2 agrees at 11 bases. The germline V gene encodes CDR1 SGHAT and CDR2 FQDESV (reference sequence). The CDR3 length is 15 residues. The CDR3 here is CDCRKLAGGDETQYF. The CDR3 DNA follows: TGTGACTGCAGAAAGCTAGCGGGAGGTGACGAGACCCAGTACTTC.

This sequence joins TRBV20-1 and TRBJ1-5, with 8 nucleotides matching TRBD1. V lost 5 bases, J lost 3 bases, and 3 bases stayed unmatched. The CDR3 spans 13 residues. Germline CDR1 reads DFQATT; CDR2 reads SNEGSKA (reference sequence). CDR3 sequence reads: CSASGGVNQPQHF. The CDR3 DNA sequence: TGCAGTGCTTCAGGGGGCGTCAATCAGCCCCAGCATTTT.

This clonotype was recorded a few times. This sequence joins TRBV9 and TRBJ1-6; maybe TRBD1 (5 bases). Germline CDR1 and CDR2: SGDLS and YYNGEE. There are 17 residues in the CDR3. The V and J ends lost 0 bases and 1 base respectively, with 11 bases between them. CDR3 loop: CASSVETGRSYNSPLHF. DNA for the CDR3: TGTGCCAGCAGCGTAGAAACAGGAAGGTCCTATAATTCACCCCTCCACTTT.

The table lists this clonotype with many counts. This chain uses TRBV20-1 with TRBJ1-6; no clear D gene. CDR1 DFQATT and CDR2 SNEGSKA come from the germline V gene (reference sequence). The CDR3 is made up of 15 amino acids. V was pared by 1 base and J by 7 bases, with 14 bases between. CDR3 nucleotide sequence: TGCAGTGCTAGAGCCACACGGTTGGGCAATTCACCCCTCCACTTT. Protein sequence: CSARATRLGNSPLHF.